This record looks at one T cell receptor beta chain sequence and its context. What it recognizes is unknown. Profiled with immunoSEQ multiplex PCR; TCRdb holds only in-frame clones, not every one. Here the sample spans some 120,000 clones, approximately 87% being singletons. These data belong to a study of T cell responses to AZD1222 COVID-19 vaccine. This CDR3 has 13 amino acids. The germline gives CDR1 MDHEN, CDR2 SYDVKM. V was pared by 6 bases and J by 5 bases, with 14 bases between. The study's findings and limits: Elevations in Spike-specific TCR breadth and depth followed administration of two AZD1222 doses.

The receptor's source is an adult in good health. The starting material was peripheral blood, obtained on day 0 of AZD1222 vaccination. The chain recombines TRBV28 with TRBJ2-7, with D tentatively TRBD1 (6 bases). In DNA form, the CDR3 reads TGTGCCAGCAGACCAACAGGGCCCCACGAGCAGTACTTC. It is translated as CASRPTGPHEQYF.